In its sample, the clone carrying this T cell receptor (beta chain) was seen once. The target antigen is unknown. Donors were drawn from the approximately 110-subject validation cohort, separate from the roughly 700-subject first cohort. The sample originates from a study of cytomegalovirus exposure and HLA in healthy donors. The V gene's germline CDR1 is SGHTA and CDR2 FQGNSA. The V gene end was trimmed by 5 bases and the J gene end by 0 bases; junction bases not matched to a gene: 9. The CDR3 loop spans 17 amino acids. Assay: immunoSEQ multiplex PCR; the TCRdb copy retains only in-frame clones and omits some. The sample contains roughly 300,000 clones, roughly 88% of which appear only once. Overall study results and limits: Reports indicated that the classifier achieved high specificity and sensitivity in diagnosing cytomegalovirus status.

The specimen sequenced was PBMCs. The chain has TRBV7-2 and TRBJ1-1; 10 nucleotides agree with TRBD1. This clonotype was obtained from a woman aged 18-29 years in good health and CMV-seronegative. CDR3 sequence reads: CASSVGTGAVMNTEAFF. DNA of the CDR3: TGTGCCAGCAGCGTCGGGACAGGGGCCGTGATGAACACTGAAGCTTTCTTT.